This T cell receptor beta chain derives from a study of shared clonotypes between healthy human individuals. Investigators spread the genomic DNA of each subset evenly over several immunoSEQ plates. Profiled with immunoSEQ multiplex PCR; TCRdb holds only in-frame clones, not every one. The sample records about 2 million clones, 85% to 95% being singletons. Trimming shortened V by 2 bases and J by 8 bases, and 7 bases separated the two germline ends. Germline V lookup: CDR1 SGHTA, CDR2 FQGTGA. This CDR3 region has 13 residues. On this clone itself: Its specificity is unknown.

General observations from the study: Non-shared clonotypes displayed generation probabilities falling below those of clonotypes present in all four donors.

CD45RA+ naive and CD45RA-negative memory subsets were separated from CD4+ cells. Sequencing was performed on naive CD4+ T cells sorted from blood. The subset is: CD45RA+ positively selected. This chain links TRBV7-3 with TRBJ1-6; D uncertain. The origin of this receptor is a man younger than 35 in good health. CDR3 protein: CASSLSVDSPLHF. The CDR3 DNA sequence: TGTGCCAGCAGCTTATCCGTGGATTCACCCCTCCACTTT.